The clone carrying this TCR beta chain was seen repeatedly, ten times or more. The sample belongs to a study of neurological immune-mediated disorders. The time point was: longitudinal time-point 3. Unsorted libraries were generated from 2 million PBMCs. These cells had been stored in RNAlater at -80 C. The method for making cDNA was 5'RACE, and it used 10-nucleotide random UMIs. TCRdb recomputed calls from the 5' RACE reads with MiXCR, one row per CDR3 protein. The data hold about 50,000 distinct CDR3 sequences, with 8% to 9% observed a single time. This receptor was identified in a woman in her 40s in good health. Material for sequencing was PBMCs.

The CDR3 spells CASSLETYEQYF. CDR3 DNA: TGTGCCAGCAGCTTGGAAACCTACGAGCAGTACTTC. The chain employs TRBV5-6 and TRBJ2-7; D is unclear. This CDR3 is built from 12 residues. Trimming cost V 0 bases and J 2 bases, with 3 bases left between them. The germline V gene has CDR1 SGHDT and CDR2 YYEEEE.